The sequence of this T cell receptor beta chain was determined in a study of early T cells in non-severe SARS-CoV-2 infection (dated by TCRdb to the early 2020s). Turning to the overall study: Because TCR sequencing was done on bulk RNA from unsorted whole blood, the alpha and beta chains could not be paired. The full study reports these points: VDJdb matching was skewed toward anti-spike CD8 responses and likely underestimated virus-specific expansions, missing private and CD4 specificities.

Sequences KGHDR (CDR1) and SFDVKD (CDR2) are obtained from the germline V gene. The junction shows trimming of 5 bases on V and 3 bases on J, and the gene matches do not reach 9 bases of it. The CDR3, cysteine through phenylalanine, is 16 amino acids long. Here the CDR3 DNA is all that survives: 48 bases in frame from base 1. About this clonotype: This receptor's antigen is unknown. The sample holds no much larger clone one base away, and base qualities are not on file.

The study was a case-control design nested within a healthcare worker cohort in London, UK, with weekly nasopharyngeal swab PCR tests and blood sampling. Healthcare workers were recruited during the week of the UK lockdown, between 23 and 31 March 2020, and followed weekly for up to roughly 15 weeks. Library preparation employed 5' RACE. TCRdb lists the instrument as NextSeq 500. To correct for sequencing error and PCR bias, the TCR library protocol tagged individual cDNA molecules with unique molecular identifiers. TCR alpha and beta chains were both sequenced, and the abundances of alpha and beta sequences in each sample were closely correlated with each other. From the authors' description of their analysis: V gene, J gene and CDR3 annotation of TCR sequences was performed with Decombinator V4. Expanded TCRs were defined as changing significantly between any two time points under a Poisson model with p below 0.0001. TCR abundances were normalised to the total number of TCRs sequenced per sample and expressed as counts per million. MAIT TCRs were defined by TRAV1-2 paired with TRAJ12, TRAJ20 or TRAJ33, and iNKT TCRs by TRAV10 paired with TRAJ18. VDJdb, accessed 1 November 2021, was searched for CMV, EBV and SARS-CoV-2 annotated TCRs, with TCRs annotated for multiple antigens excluded. The public reads were quality trimmed at Q25 with fastp and then assembled into clones with MiXCR by TCRdb, keeping productive beta chains. Merged by CDR3 protein, the rows form single entries marked with the most common genes and DNA. For this entry, the V and J calls and clone size follow TCRdb and not the study's own pipeline. This sample lists approximately 81,000 distinct CDR3 sequences; roughly an eighth were detected once. Roughly 5.5% of the sample is held by the ten biggest clonotypes.

The receptor's source is an adult who was a healthcare worker with PCR-confirmed SARS-CoV-2 infection or an uninfected control (not recorded which). Sequenced material: whole blood. The receptor chain draws on TRBV24-1 and TRBJ2-3, and TRBD2 aligns with 8 junction nucleotides. The CDR3 is CATSGTEAGATDTQYF. The DNA reads TGTGCCACCAGTGGGACGGAAGCGGGAGCTACAGATACGCAGTATTTT.